This T cell receptor (beta chain) originates from a study of radiation and T cells in renal cell carcinoma. The study, taken as a whole, reports: In blood, top tumor clones expanded by 2 weeks, shrinking by 4.

The CDR3 is made up of 16 amino acids. From germline, CDR1 is KGHSH and CDR2 LQKENI. With V trimmed by 0 bases and J by 4 bases, 5 bases remained unmatched. Sequencing used immunoSEQ multiplex PCR; TCRdb keeps in-frame clones, though not all of them. The sample lists 75,000 to 90,000 clones, roughly nine tenths occurring once. Time point indicated: blood 4 weeks post-SBRT, at nephrectomy. Sample treatment: 15 Gy SBRT to primary tumor, nephrectomy 4 weeks later. Nephrectomy followed 15 Gy stereotactic body radiation by 4 weeks. Serial blood draws occurred at baseline and 2 and 4 weeks post-SBRT. The tumor was a clear cell renal cell carcinoma. Turning to this clone: Antigen unknown.

The source of this sequence is a woman between 70 and 85 years old with renal cell carcinoma. Sample: blood, taken from a patient whose treatment included radiotherapy and nephrectomy. The chain recombines TRBV18 with TRBJ2-3; 9 bases are a match to TRBD1. CDR3 loop: CASSPPNRGPADTQYF. The CDR3 bases are TGTGCCAGCTCACCACCCAACAGGGGGCCTGCAGATACGCAGTATTTT.